This T cell receptor (beta chain) emerged from a study of control samples from healthy donors and cancer patients. Measured with immunoSEQ multiplex PCR; TCRdb has only the in-frame clones, and not every one. The sample lists 140,000 or so clones; 90% to 95% were seen once. V lost 2 bases and J lost 2, with 12 bases in between. Germline CDR1 is SNHLY and CDR2 is FYNNEI. The CDR3 has 15 amino acids. The rearrangement joins TRBV2 to TRBJ1-1; no firm D call. Sequencing was carried out using PBMCs. This clonotype was obtained from a man aged 55 to 69 with colorectal cancer. CDR3 amino acids: CASSEIPGSNTEAFF. Written as DNA, the CDR3 is TGTGCCAGCAGTGAAATCCCGGGCTCAAACACTGAAGCTTTCTTT.